The clone carrying this TCR beta chain appeared a few times. These data come from a study of blood T cell repertoires in COVID-19. For the study at large: Acute and convalescent COVID-19 specimens originated in the United States, Italy and Spain. PBMCs, B-cell-depleted T cells, or T cells were the source of the cDNA or gDNA that made up the material.

In the authors' workflow: Reference gene primer amplification yielded estimated nucleated cell counts. Repertoires were generated with immunoSEQ multiplex PCR, while TCRdb's copy carries only in-frame clones and drops some. The V and J calls and clone size are taken from that table; D and trimming were inferred from the DNA. Here the sample spans roughly 330,000 clones, about 86% being singletons. The CDR3 is 14 amino acids. V lost 5 bases and J lost 9; bases outside the gene matches: 7. Germline CDR1 is MDHEN and CDR2 is SYDVKM. The source material was peripheral blood. V is TRBV28 and J is TRBJ1-6; 7 bases are shared with TRBD1. The TCR originated in a woman between 50 and 59 years old with acute or convalescent COVID-19. The CDR3 reads CASSTAGGGSPLHF. CDR3 DNA sequence: TGTGCCAGCAGTACGGCAGGGGGTGGTTCACCCCTCCACTTT.